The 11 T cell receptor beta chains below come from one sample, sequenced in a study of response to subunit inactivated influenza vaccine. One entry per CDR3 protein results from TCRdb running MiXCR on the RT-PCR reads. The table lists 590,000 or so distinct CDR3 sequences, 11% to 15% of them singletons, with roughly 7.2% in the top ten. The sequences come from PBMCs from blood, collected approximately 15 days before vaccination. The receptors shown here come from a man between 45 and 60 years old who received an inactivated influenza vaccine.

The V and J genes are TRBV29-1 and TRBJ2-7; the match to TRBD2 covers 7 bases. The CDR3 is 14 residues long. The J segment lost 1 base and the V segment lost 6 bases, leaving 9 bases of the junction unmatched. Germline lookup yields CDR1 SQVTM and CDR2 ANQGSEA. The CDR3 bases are TGCAGCGTGGCCCCCGGGACTAAGTCCTACGAGCAGTACTTC. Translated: CSVAPGTKSYEQYF.

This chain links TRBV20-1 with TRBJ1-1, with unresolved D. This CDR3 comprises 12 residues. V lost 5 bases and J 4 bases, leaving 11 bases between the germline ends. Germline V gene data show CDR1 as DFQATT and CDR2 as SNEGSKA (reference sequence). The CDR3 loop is CSAVKVRTEAFF. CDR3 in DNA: TGCAGTGCTGTGAAAGTGCGCACTGAAGCTTTCTTT.

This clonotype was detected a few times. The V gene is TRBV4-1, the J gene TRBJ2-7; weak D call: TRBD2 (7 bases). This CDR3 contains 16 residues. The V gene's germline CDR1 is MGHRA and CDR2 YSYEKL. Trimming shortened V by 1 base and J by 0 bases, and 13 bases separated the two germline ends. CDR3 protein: CASSQVLGGGSYEQYF. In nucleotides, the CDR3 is TGCGCCAGCAGCCAAGTACTAGGGGGGGGCTCCTACGAGCAGTACTTC.

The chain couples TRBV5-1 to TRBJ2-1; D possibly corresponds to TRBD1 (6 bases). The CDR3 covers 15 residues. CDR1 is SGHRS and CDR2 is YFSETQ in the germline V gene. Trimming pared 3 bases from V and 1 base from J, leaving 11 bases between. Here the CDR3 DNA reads TGCGCCAGCAGCTACAGGGTAGGGTCCTACAATGAGCAGTTCTTC. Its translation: CASSYRVGSYNEQFF.

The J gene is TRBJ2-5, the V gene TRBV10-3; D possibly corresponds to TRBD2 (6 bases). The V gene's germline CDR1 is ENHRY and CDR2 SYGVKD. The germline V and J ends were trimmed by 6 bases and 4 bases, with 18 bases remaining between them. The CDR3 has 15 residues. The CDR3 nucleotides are TGTGCCATCAGGACCGGGACTCCGGGCCCAGAGACCCAGTACTTC. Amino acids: CAIRTGTPGPETQYF.

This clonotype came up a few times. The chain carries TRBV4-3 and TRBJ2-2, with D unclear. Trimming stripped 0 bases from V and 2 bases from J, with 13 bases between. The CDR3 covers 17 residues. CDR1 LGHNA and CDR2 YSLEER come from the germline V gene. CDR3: CASSQDIRHINTGELFF. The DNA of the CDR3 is TGCGCCAGCAGCCAAGATATCCGACACATCAACACCGGGGAGCTGTTTTTT.

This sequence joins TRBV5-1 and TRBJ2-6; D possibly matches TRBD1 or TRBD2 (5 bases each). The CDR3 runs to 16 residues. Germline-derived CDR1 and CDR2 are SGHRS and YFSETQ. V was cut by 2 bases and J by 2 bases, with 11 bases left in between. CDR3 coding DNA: TGCGCCAGCAGCTTCAGTGGGGGAACTGGGGCCAACGTCCTGACTTTC. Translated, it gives CASSFSGGTGANVLTF.

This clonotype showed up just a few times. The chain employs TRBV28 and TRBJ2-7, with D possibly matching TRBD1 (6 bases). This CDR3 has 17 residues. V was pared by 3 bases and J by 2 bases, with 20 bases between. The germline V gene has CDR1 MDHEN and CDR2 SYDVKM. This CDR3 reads CASSFIIGDTSTYEQYF. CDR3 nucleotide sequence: TGTGCCAGCAGTTTTATAATTGGGGACACTAGTACCTACGAGCAGTACTTC.

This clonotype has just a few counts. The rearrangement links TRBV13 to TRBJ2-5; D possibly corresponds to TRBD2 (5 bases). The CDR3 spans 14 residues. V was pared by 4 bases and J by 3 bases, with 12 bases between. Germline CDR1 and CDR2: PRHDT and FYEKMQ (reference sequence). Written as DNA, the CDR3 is TGTGCCAGCAGCTCTAGTGGACTGGAAGAGACCCAGTACTTC. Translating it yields CASSSSGLEETQYF.

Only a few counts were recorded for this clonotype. The CDR3: CASSSPSGRGVETQYF. DNA for the CDR3: TGCGCCAGCAGCTCACCTAGCGGGAGAGGTGTGGAGACCCAGTACTTC. The rearrangement links TRBV5-1 to TRBJ2-5, with TRBD2 matching over 10 bases. Germline assignment: CDR1 SGHRS and CDR2 YFSETQ. The V segment lost 3 bases and the J segment 5 bases; nucleotides outside the gene matches: 10. The length of the CDR3 is 16 residues.

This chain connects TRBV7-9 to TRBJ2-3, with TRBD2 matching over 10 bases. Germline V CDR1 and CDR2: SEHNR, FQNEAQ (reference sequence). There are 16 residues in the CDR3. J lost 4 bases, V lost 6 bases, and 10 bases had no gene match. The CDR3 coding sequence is TGTGCCAGCAGTCCTCGGTCTAGCGGGAGTGCAGATACGCAGTATTTT. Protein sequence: CASSPRSSGSADTQYF. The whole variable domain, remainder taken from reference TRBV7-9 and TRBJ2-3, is DTGVSQNPRHKITKRGQNVTFRCDPISEHNRLYWYRQTLGQGPEFLTYFQNEAQLEKSRLLSDRFSAERPKGSFSTLEIQRTEQGDSAMYLCASSPRSSGSADTQYFGPGTRLTVL.